This entry concerns a single TCR beta chain. The antigen is not known. The data derive from a study of T cells in localized non-small cell lung cancer. Method: immunoSEQ multiplex PCR; TCRdb's copy keeps in-frame clones and lacks some. Of approximately 31,000 clones in the sample, about nine tenths were seen once. Study-level points and caveats: In adjacent lung appeared a median around 54 of the top 100 tumor clones. Longer overall survival was associated with a higher density of T cells in the blood. Only one tumor region went through sequencing, so heterogeneity may still be there. T cell clonality was highest in uninvolved adjacent lung, above tumor.

The V gene's germline CDR1 is MRHNA and CDR2 SNTAGT. The V segment lost 7 bases and the J segment 8 bases; nucleotides outside the gene matches: 6. The CDR3 loop spans 13 amino acids. Here the sequenced sample was peripheral blood mononuclear cells, taken before any cancer treatment. The sequence was collected from a man between 40 and 70 years old with stage III lung adenocarcinoma. The chain is built from TRBV6-4 and TRBJ2-1; 9 bases map to TRBD2. The CDR3 region has the DNA TGTGCCAGCACCCGGGTAGCGGGGGATGAGCAGTTCTTC. It is translated as CASTRVAGDEQFF.